This TCR beta chain is from a study of T cell responses to AZD1222 COVID-19 vaccine. The repertoire was sequenced with immunoSEQ multiplex PCR; TCRdb's copy has only in-frame clones and lacks some. The sample records some 190,000 clones, around nine tenths being singletons. Trimming removed 5 bases from V and 5 bases from J, with 20 bases in between. CDR3 length equals 16 residues. Germline V CDR1 and CDR2: SGHTS, YDEGEE. The chain is built from TRBV5-8 and TRBJ1-5; weak D call: TRBD1 (5 bases). The source of this sequence is an adult who received the AZD1222 COVID-19 vaccine. Here the sequenced sample was peripheral blood, taken 28 days after the second AZD1222 dose. The CDR3 DNA follows: TGTGCCAGCAGTTCATATTTGGGACGGGAAGATCAGCCCCAGCATTTT. This gives the protein CASSSYLGREDQPQHF. Looking up the rest from reference TRBV5-8 and TRBJ1-5 gives the full variable domain: EAGVTQSPTHLIKTRGQQATLRCSPISGHTSVYWYQQALGLGLQFLLWYDEGEERNRGNFPPRFSGRQFPNYSSELNVNALELEDSALYLCASSSYLGREDQPQHFGDGTRLSIL.